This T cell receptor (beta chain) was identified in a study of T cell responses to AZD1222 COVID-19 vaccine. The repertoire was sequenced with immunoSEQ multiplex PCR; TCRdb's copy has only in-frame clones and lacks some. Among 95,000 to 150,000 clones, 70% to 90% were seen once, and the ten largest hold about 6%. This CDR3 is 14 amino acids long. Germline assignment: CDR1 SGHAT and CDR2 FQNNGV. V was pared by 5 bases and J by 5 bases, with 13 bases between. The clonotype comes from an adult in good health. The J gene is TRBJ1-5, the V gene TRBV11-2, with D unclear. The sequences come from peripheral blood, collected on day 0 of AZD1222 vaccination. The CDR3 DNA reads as TGTGCCAGCAGCCTAAAGGTCTCCGATCAGCCCCAGCATTTT. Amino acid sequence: CASSLKVSDQPQHF. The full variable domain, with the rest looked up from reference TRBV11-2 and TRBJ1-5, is EAGVAQSPRYKIIEKRQSVAFWCNPISGHATLYWYQQILGQGPKLLIQFQNNGVVDDSQLPKDRFSAERLKGVDSTLKIQPAKLEDSAVYLCASSLKVSDQPQHFGDGTRLSIL.